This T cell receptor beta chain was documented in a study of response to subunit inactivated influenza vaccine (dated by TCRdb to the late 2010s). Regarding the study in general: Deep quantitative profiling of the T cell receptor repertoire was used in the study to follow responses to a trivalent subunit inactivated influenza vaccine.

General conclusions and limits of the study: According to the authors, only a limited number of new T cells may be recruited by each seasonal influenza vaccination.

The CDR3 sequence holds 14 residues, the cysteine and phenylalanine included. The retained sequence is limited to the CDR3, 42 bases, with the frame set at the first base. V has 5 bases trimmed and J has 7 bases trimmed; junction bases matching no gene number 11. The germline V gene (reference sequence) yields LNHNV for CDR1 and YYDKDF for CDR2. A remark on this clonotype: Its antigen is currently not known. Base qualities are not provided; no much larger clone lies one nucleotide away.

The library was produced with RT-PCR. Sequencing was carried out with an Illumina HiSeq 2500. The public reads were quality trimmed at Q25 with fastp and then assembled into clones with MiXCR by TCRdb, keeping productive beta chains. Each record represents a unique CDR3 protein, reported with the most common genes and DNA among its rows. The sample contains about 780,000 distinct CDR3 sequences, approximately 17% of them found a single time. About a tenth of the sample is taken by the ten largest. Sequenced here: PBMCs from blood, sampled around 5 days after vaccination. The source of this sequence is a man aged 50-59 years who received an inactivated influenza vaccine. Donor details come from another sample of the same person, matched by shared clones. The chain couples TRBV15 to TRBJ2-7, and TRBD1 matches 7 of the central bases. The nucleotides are TGTGCCACCAGCTACCGGGACAGCCTCCTAGAGCAGTACTTC. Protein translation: CATSYRDSLLEQYF.